This TCR beta chain was captured by sequencing in a study of shared clonotypes between healthy human individuals. Sequenced by immunoSEQ multiplex PCR; TCRdb stores in-frame clones only, minus some. The sample lists millions of clones; roughly 94% were seen once. The V segment lost 1 base and the J segment 4 bases; nucleotides outside the gene matches: 9. CDR1 LNHNV and CDR2 YYDKDF come from the germline V gene (reference sequence). The CDR3 length is 18 residues. CD45RO-negative, CCR7-positively selected cells formed the naive CD8 fraction, excluding terminally differentiated effector memory CD45RA+ cells.

The sequence derives from a man between 18 and 29 years old in good health. The genes are TRBV15 and TRBJ1-6; 8 positions agree with TRBD1. Sequencing was carried out using naive CD8+ T cells sorted from blood. CDR3 DNA sequence: TGTGCCACCAGCAGAGGGGCAGGGGGCGAAGATTATAATTCACCCCTCCACTTT. Its protein is CATSRGAGGEDYNSPLHF.